The rows below give T cell receptor beta chains drawn from one sample of a study of Ad26.COV2.S vaccination and SARS-CoV-2 variants. The method was immunoSEQ multiplex PCR; TCRdb's version includes in-frame clones alone and lacks a portion of them. The table shows some 420,000 clones, with around nine tenths occurring only once. Sequences were derived from peripheral blood, sampled in a trial of Ad26.COV2.S vaccine versus placebo. These receptor sequences come from a person between 18 and 59 years old who received the Ad26.COV2.S COVID-19 vaccine or a placebo. Both conserved end residues are part of each CDR3. D genes are given only for firm matches. Rows give clone size only sometimes, using once, few, many, or a class for an expanded clone.

-	TRBV7-9	TRBJ2-3	-	CASSLTAGPDTQYF	TGTGCCAGCAGCCTTACCGCTGGCCCAGATACGCAGTATTTT
-	TRBV19	TRBJ1-1	-	CASSPRSGLEAFF	TGTGCCAGTAGTCCCCGGAGTGGGTTGGAAGCTTTCTTT
TRBD2	TRBV19	TRBJ2-3	-	CASSRWALAGSTDTQYF	TGTGCCAGTAGTAGGTGGGCCCTAGCGGGTAGCACAGATACGCAGTATTTT
TRBD1	TRBV7-2	TRBJ1-4	-	CASSPPGTGNEKLFF	TGTGCCAGCAGCCCCCCCGGGACAGGGAATGAAAAACTGTTTTTT
-	TRBV9	TRBJ1-1	-	CASTLGPWGTEAFF	TGTGCCAGCACCCTGGGACCCTGGGGCACTGAAGCTTTCTTT
-	TRBV9	TRBJ1-1	-	CASSIGPRAVAFF	TGTGCCAGCAGCATAGGTCCTCGTGCGGTTGCTTTCTTT
TRBD2	TRBV5-1	TRBJ2-1	-	CASSPGTSGGAINEQFF	TGCGCCAGCAGCCCTGGGACTAGCGGGGGGGCCATCAATGAGCAGTTCTTC
-	TRBV6-2/TRBV6-3	TRBJ2-3	-	CASSLLPYPQYF	TGTGCCAGCAGTTTGCTACCGTATCCGCAGTATTTT
TRBD2	TRBV9	TRBJ2-1	-	CASSVTSGGVGNEQFF	TGTGCCAGCAGCGTTACTAGCGGGGGAGTAGGGAATGAGCAGTTCTTC
TRBD1	TRBV2	TRBJ2-3	-	CASIRDRRTDTQYF	TGTGCCAGTATTCGGGACAGGAGAACAGATACGCAGTATTTT
TRBD1	TRBV10-3	TRBJ2-5	-	CAISESTRQGETQYF	TGTGCCATCAGTGAGTCGACGAGACAGGGTGAGACCCAGTACTTC
-	TRBV5-1	TRBJ1-1	-	CASSLAGVGTEAFF	TGCGCCAGCAGCTTGGCTGGGGTCGGCACTGAAGCTTTCTTT
-	TRBV7-2	TRBJ1-1	-	CASSKSRGLGMNTEAFF	TGTGCCAGCAGCAAATCAAGGGGCCTCGGCATGAACACTGAAGCTTTCTTT
-	TRBV30	TRBJ2-2	few	CAWTSGTGELFF	TGTGCCTGGACGTCGGGGACCGGGGAGCTGTTTTTT
TRBD1	TRBV28	TRBJ2-5	once	CASLHRGPETQYF	TGTGCCAGCCTACACAGGGGGCCGGAGACCCAGTACTTC
-	TRBV5-6	TRBJ2-7	-	CASSFLSTYEQYF	TGTGCCAGCAGCTTTCTTTCAACCTACGAGCAGTACTTC
TRBD1	TRBV4-3	TRBJ2-3	-	CASSRGQFRATDTQYF	TGCGCCAGCAGCCGGGGACAGTTCCGGGCGACGGATACGCAGTATTTT
TRBD2	TRBV6-5	TRBJ2-7	few	CASSPRGSGYEQYF	TGTGCCAGCAGCCCCCGGGGTAGCGGGTACGAGCAGTACTTC
TRBD2	TRBV5-1	TRBJ2-1	-	CASSVTSGGPYNEQFF	TGCGCCAGCAGCGTGACTAGCGGGGGGCCCTACAATGAGCAGTTCTTC
-	TRBV7-2	TRBJ2-1	few	CASSLVGGSSYNEQFF	TGTGCCAGCAGCTTAGTCGGCGGAAGCTCCTACAATGAGCAGTTCTTC
TRBD1	TRBV9	TRBJ2-2	-	CASTRTDRVFSGELFF	TGTGCCAGCACCCGTACGGACAGGGTATTCTCCGGGGAGCTGTTTTTT
TRBD1	TRBV19	TRBJ1-4	once	CASSPPGQGEDEKLFF	TGTGCCAGTAGTCCCCCCGGACAGGGAGAAGATGAAAAACTGTTTTTT
TRBD2	TRBV5-4	TRBJ2-5	-	CASSLLGGQETQYF	TGTGCCAGCAGCTTGCTCGGGGGGCAAGAGACCCAGTACTTC
-	TRBV7-2	TRBJ2-6	-	CASSPSLVSGANVLTF	TGTGCCAGCAGCCCTTCGCTGGTCTCTGGGGCCAACGTCCTGACTTTC
-	TRBV18	TRBJ1-1	-	CASSPPGGEAFF	TGTGCCAGCTCACCGCCGGGAGGAGAAGCTTTCTTT
TRBD2	TRBV11-2	TRBJ2-1	-	CASSLDLASGTYNEQFF	TGTGCCAGCAGCTTAGATCTCGCTAGCGGTACCTACAATGAGCAGTTCTTC
TRBD1	TRBV5-1	TRBJ1-2	once	CASSLGQGSSGYTF	TGCGCCAGCAGCCTAGGACAGGGGAGTAGTGGCTACACCTTC
-	TRBV28	TRBJ1-2	-	CASSLSEYYGYTF	TGTGCCAGCAGTTTGTCGGAGTACTATGGCTACACCTTC
-	TRBV9	TRBJ1-2	-	CASRGEGYTF	TGTGCCAGCAGGGGCGAAGGCTACACCTTC
-	TRBV7-7	TRBJ2-5	-	CASSSGGATQYF	TGTGCTAGCAGCTCGGGGGGCGCGACCCAGTACTTC
TRBD1	TRBV5-1	TRBJ2-7	-	CASSLGLGGFSYEQYF	TGCGCCAGCAGCTTGGGTCTAGGGGGCTTTTCGTACGAGCAGTACTTC
-	TRBV19	TRBJ1-5	-	CASSIPEGVQPQHF	TGTGCCAGTAGTATCCCAGAGGGTGTCCAGCCCCAGCATTTT
-	TRBV12-3/TRBV12-4	TRBJ2-1	-	CASSFTEKQFF	TGTGCCAGCAGTTTTACGGAGAAACAGTTCTTC
-	TRBV6-5	TRBJ2-5	-	CASSSTGLIEETQYF	TGTGCCAGCAGCTCAACCGGACTGATAGAAGAGACCCAGTACTTC
-	TRBV30	TRBJ2-3	-	CACTPSGTDTQYF	TGTGCCTGTACTCCTAGCGGCACAGATACGCAGTATTTT
-	TRBV6-2/TRBV6-3	TRBJ2-2	-	CASSLRLGSTGELFF	TGTGCCAGCAGCCTCAGGCTGGGTTCCACCGGGGAGCTGTTTTTT
TRBD1	TRBV28	TRBJ2-5	-	CASSSGGETQYF	TGTGCCAGCAGTTCAGGGGGAGAGACCCAGTACTTC
TRBD2	TRBV5-1	TRBJ2-3	-	CASSRGTSGGTDTQYF	TGCGCCAGCAGCCGGGGGACTAGCGGGGGTACAGATACGCAGTATTTT
-	TRBV28	TRBJ1-4	-	CASSLPRTLGNERLFF	TGTGCCAGCAGTTTACCCCGAACCTTGGGTAATGAACGGCTGTTTTTT
-	TRBV28	TRBJ2-2	-	CASSPANTGELFF	TGTGCCAGCAGTCCTGCGAACACCGGGGAGCTGTTTTTT
TRBD2	TRBV11-2	TRBJ2-7	-	CASSLERWDYRMKSSYEQYF	TGTGCCAGCAGCTTAGAAAGGTGGGACTATCGGATGAAGAGCTCCTACGAGCAGTACTTC
-	TRBV19	TRBJ2-2	-	CASSIPWTGTNTGELFF	TGTGCCAGTAGTATACCATGGACTGGAACGAACACCGGGGAGCTGTTTTTT
-	TRBV7-9	TRBJ2-3	-	CASSLLTDTQYF	TGTGCCAGCAGCCTACTTACAGATACGCAGTATTTT
TRBD2	TRBV29-1	TRBJ2-7	-	CSVVGPGGEVEQYF	TGCAGCGTTGTCGGACCCGGGGGGGAAGTCGAGCAGTACTTC
-	TRBV3-1/TRBV3-2	TRBJ2-6	-	CASSHLTSSGANVLTF	TGTGCCAGCAGCCATTTAACGAGCTCTGGGGCCAACGTCCTGACTTTC